These 30 T cell receptor beta chains originate from one sample sequenced in a study of immune reconstitution after stem cell transplant in scleroderma. TCRdb processed the RT-PCR reads anew with MiXCR; each CDR3 protein has one entry. The sample yields a few thousand distinct CDR3 sequences, nearly 7.5% seen once. This specimen was taken before or after autologous hematopoietic stem cell transplantation (not recorded which). Source of these receptors: a male donor with systemic sclerosis.

A few counts support this clonotype. This chain uses TRBV5-1 with TRBJ2-4; D not resolved. This CDR3 has 13 amino acids. V lost 1 base and J 8 bases, leaving 10 bases between the germline ends. In germline, CDR1 is SGHRS, CDR2 YFSETQ. DNA of the CDR3: TGCGCCAGCAGCTTGCGTACAAGGGACATTCAGTACTTC. It translates to CASSLRTRDIQYF.

Judged by abundance, this clonotype is medium-sized. The chain couples TRBV5-1 to TRBJ1-2; 8 bases align to TRBD1. J lost 8 bases, V lost 4 bases, and 7 bases had no gene match. This CDR3 comprises 13 residues. Germline-derived CDR1 and CDR2 are SGHRS and YFSETQ. The DNA for the CDR3 is TGCGCCAGCAGCCTGACAGGGGTGGAGGGCTACACCTTC. Protein sequence: CASSLTGVEGYTF.

Within the sample, this clonotype is medium-sized (0.01 to 0.1%). V and J are TRBV27 and TRBJ2-3, with D tentatively TRBD2 (6 bases). The ends were cut back, 11 bases at V and 0 bases at J, with 12 bases in the middle. In germline, CDR1 is MNHEY, CDR2 SMNVEV (reference sequence). This CDR3 has 13 residues. The CDR3 DNA sequence: TGTGCCTCGGGCGGGGCTAGCACAGATACGCAGTATTTT. Translating it yields CASGGASTDTQYF.

By proportion, this clonotype is medium-sized. The chain joins TRBV20-1 to TRBJ2-3; 10 nucleotides line up with TRBD2. V lost 2 bases to trimming and J lost 5 bases; unmatched junction nucleotides: 7. Germline-derived CDR1 and CDR2 are DFQATT and SNEGSKA (reference sequence). The CDR3 extends over 15 amino acids. The CDR3 DNA follows: TGCAGTGCTAGAATTTCCTTAGCGGGGGGAGATACGCAGTATTTT. Protein: CSARISLAGGDTQYF.

This clonotype is deemed medium-sized. The chain's CDR3 is CASSPPGYNEQFF. DNA of the CDR3: TGTGCCAGCAGCCCACCGGGGTACAATGAGCAGTTCTTC. V usage is TRBV11-3 and J usage is TRBJ2-1; D possibly corresponds to TRBD2 (5 bases). The CDR3 is 13 residues long. The germline V and J ends were trimmed by 5 bases and 4 bases, with 9 bases remaining between them. Germline CDR1 and CDR2: SGHNT and YENEEA.

By share, this clonotype counts as medium-sized (0.01 to 0.1%). V is TRBV5-1 and J is TRBJ1-1; tentatively, D is TRBD1 (5 bases). V shed 6 bases and J shed 1 base, with 13 bases lying between them. This CDR3 has 14 residues. Germline V gene data show CDR1 as SGHRS and CDR2 as YFSETQ. The chain's CDR3 is CASMGGRGNTEAFF. Written as DNA, the CDR3 is TGCGCCAGCATGGGGGGTCGCGGGAACACTGAAGCTTTCTTT.

This clonotype ranks as medium-sized. J is TRBJ1-1 and V is TRBV30; TRBD1 matches at 7 bases. Germline CDR1 and CDR2: GTSNPN and SVGIG (reference sequence). V was clipped by 7 bases and J by 1 base; unmatched bases: 9. The CDR3 consists of 14 residues. CDR3 DNA: TGTGCCTTTCGTACAACAGGGGCGAACACTGAAGCTTTCTTT. Its translation: CAFRTTGANTEAFF.

Points on this clonotype: One end of the junction is discordant with germline, which a read error may explain. J is TRBJ1-2 and V is TRBV29-1; no firm D call. The CDR3 is 16 residues long. In germline, CDR1 is SQVTM, CDR2 ANQGSEA. As DNA, the CDR3 is TGCGGCGTTGCCCTTGGAACCGGGCCCTATAACTATGGCTACACCTTC. Translated: CGVALGTGPYNYGYTF. The full variable domain, in which reference TRBV29-1 and TRBJ1-2 provide the parts outside the CDR3, is SAVISQKPSRDICQRGTSLTIQCQVDSQVTMMFWYRQQPGQSLTLIATANQGSEATYESGFVIDKFPISRPNLTFSTLTVSNMSPEDSSIYLCGVALGTGPYNYGYTFGSGTRLTVV.

This clonotype counts as medium-sized. The V call is TRBV7-2, the J call TRBJ1-2; the D gene is possibly TRBD1 (5 bases). V lost 0 bases to trimming and J lost 14 bases, with 16 bases between them. CDR3 length: 13 residues. The germline V gene encodes CDR1 SGHTA and CDR2 FQGNSA. The CDR3 DNA reads as TGTGCCAGCAGCTTAGCGAGCGGCCTCAGACAGACCTTC. This translates into CASSLASGLRQTF. Together with reference TRBV7-2 and TRBJ1-2, the CDR3 gives the full variable domain: GAGVSQSPSNKVTEKGKDVELRCDPISGHTALYWYRQSLGQGLEFLIYFQGNSAPDKSGLPSDRFSAERTGGSVSTLTIQRTQQEDSAVYLCASSLASGLRQTFGSGTRLTVV.

This clonotype is classed as medium-sized. This chain uses TRBV29-1 with TRBJ1-1; weak D call: TRBD1 (5 bases). Looked up from germline, CDR1 is SQVTM and CDR2 is ANQGSEA. Trimming removed 4 bases at V and 5 bases at J, with 11 bases between. The CDR3 covers 12 residues. The CDR3 reads CSVASGFTEAFF. The DNA for the CDR3 is TGCAGCGTTGCTTCAGGGTTTACTGAAGCTTTCTTT.

In this sample, this clonotype is medium-sized. The CDR3 region is CSARGPTLLAGTNTGELFF. As DNA, the CDR3 is TGCAGTGCTAGAGGTCCCACCCTACTAGCGGGGACTAACACCGGGGAGCTGTTTTTT. The V and J genes are TRBV20-1 and TRBJ2-2; 10 positions agree with TRBD2. The germline gives CDR1 DFQATT, CDR2 SNEGSKA (reference sequence). This CDR3 has 19 amino acids. Unmatched junction bases numbered 13, after V lost 1 base and J lost 2 bases.

This clonotype is large (0.1 to 1%) within its sample. The chain uses TRBV20-1 and TRBJ2-3, with D possibly matching TRBD2 (7 bases). V gave up 0 bases and J gave up 2 bases, with 12 bases separating them. Per the germline V gene, CDR1 is DFQATT and CDR2 is SNEGSKA (reference sequence). This CDR3 region has 15 residues. The CDR3 DNA reads as TGCAGTGCTAGAGACCCCGCGGGGGCCACAGATACGCAGTATTTT. Protein: CSARDPAGATDTQYF.

In this sample, this clonotype is medium-sized. This sequence joins TRBV27 and TRBJ2-3; D gene uncertain. The CDR3 is 15 residues long. Germline values: CDR1 MNHEY, CDR2 SMNVEV (reference sequence). The ends were cut back, 3 bases at V and 5 bases at J, with 15 bases in the middle. CDR3 nucleotides: TGTGCCAGCAGTTTGCGAGGAAATAAGAAAGATACGCAGTATTTT. Its protein is CASSLRGNKKDTQYF.

This clonotype is labeled as medium-sized. The genes are TRBV4-2 and TRBJ2-3, with D maybe TRBD2 (5 bases). Germline-derived CDR1 and CDR2 are LGHNA and YNFKEQ. V lost 0 bases and J lost 2, with 12 bases in between. The CDR3 length is 16 residues. The CDR3 here is CASSQEPLAATDTQYF. The DNA of the CDR3 is TGTGCCAGCAGCCAAGAACCCCTAGCTGCCACAGATACGCAGTATTTT.

This clonotype ranks as medium-sized. The V gene is TRBV24-1, the J gene TRBJ2-1; 8 bases agree with TRBD1. Germline CDR1 reads KGHDR; CDR2 reads SFDVKD. This CDR3 spans 15 amino acids. The J segment lost 8 bases and the V segment lost 3 bases, leaving 8 bases of the junction unmatched. The CDR3 spells CATSDMGTGAYEQFF. CDR3 DNA: TGTGCCACCAGTGATATGGGGACAGGAGCGTATGAGCAGTTCTTC.

Sample share makes this clonotype medium-sized. The rearrangement links TRBV12-3 or TRBV12-4 to TRBJ1-6; D remains ambiguous. V was trimmed by 2 bases and J by 0 bases, leaving 5 bases between them. The CDR3 loop spans 15 amino acids. Written as DNA, the CDR3 is TGTGCCAGCAGTTTAACAATCTCCTATAATTCACCCCTCCACTTT. This codes for CASSLTISYNSPLHF.

About this clonotype: Possible read error: a much larger clone is one base away. V usage is TRBV20-1 and J usage is TRBJ1-5, with D perhaps matching TRBD1 (5 bases). The ends were cut back, 5 bases at V and 3 bases at J, with 23 bases in the middle. Germline V CDR1 and CDR2: DFQATT, SNEGSKA (reference sequence). The CDR3 runs to 17 residues. CDR3 DNA: TGCAGTGCTGGCCCGGGACCTTCGACTGGCCCCAATCAGCCCCAGCATTTT. Protein sequence: CSAGPGPSTGPNQPQHF.

This clonotype ranks as medium-sized. CDR3 sequence reads: CASSLRLESGELFF. DNA of the CDR3: TGCGCCAGCAGCCTACGTCTTGAGAGCGGGGAGCTGTTTTTT. V gene TRBV5-1 combines with J gene TRBJ2-2; the D is unclear. Between the trimmed V and J ends, which lost 4 bases and 7 bases, there was a span of 14 bases. Germline values: CDR1 SGHRS, CDR2 YFSETQ. The CDR3 has 14 residues.

In its sample, this clonotype ranks as medium-sized. The V and J genes are TRBV27 and TRBJ2-4, with 7 bases identical to TRBD2. With V trimmed by 7 bases and J by 3 bases, 9 bases remained unmatched. The germline V gene encodes CDR1 MNHEY and CDR2 SMNVEV (reference sequence). CDR3 size: 15 residues. The CDR3 spells CASTPGGVGKNIQYF. The CDR3, as DNA: TGTGCCAGCACCCCTGGGGGGGTGGGCAAAAACATTCAGTACTTC.

This clonotype is termed medium-sized. The chain is built from TRBV20-1 and TRBJ2-1; D uncertain. The CDR3 extends over 13 amino acids. Per the germline V gene, CDR1 is DFQATT and CDR2 is SNEGSKA (reference sequence). V lost 1 base to trimming and J lost 8 bases, with 12 bases between them. The CDR3 bases are TGCAGTGCTAGAGCTGGAGCTGGCGATGAGCAGTTCTTC. Encoded protein: CSARAGAGDEQFF.

This clonotype is judged medium-sized (0.01 to 0.1%). The chain carries TRBV27 and TRBJ2-7; 8 nucleotides match TRBD1. After removal of 6 bases from V and 2 bases from J, the junction contained 9 bases not matched to a gene. The CDR3 sequence is 15 residues long. Germline V gives CDR1 MNHEY, CDR2 SMNVEV (reference sequence). The CDR3 DNA sequence: TGTGCCAGCAGCCTTGGACAGGGATGGGCCTACGAGCAGTACTTC. This encodes CASSLGQGWAYEQYF.

Relative to its sample, this clonotype is medium-sized (0.01 to 0.1%). The rearrangement links TRBV24-1 to TRBJ2-7, with D uncertain. Trimming cost V 5 bases and J 2 bases, with 6 bases left between them. This CDR3 is built from 12 residues. CDR1 and CDR2 from the germline V gene are KGHDR and SFDVKD. The CDR3 DNA reads as TGTGCCACCAGTGTTGCTACCTACGAGCAGTACTTC. It yields the protein CATSVATYEQYF.

The genes are TRBV9 and TRBJ2-7; D is unclear. Trimming took off 0 bases at V and 2 bases at J, with 12 bases between the two ends. Per germline, CDR1 SGDLS and CDR2 YYNGEE. The CDR3 sequence is 15 residues long. CDR3 region: CASSVDHDTTYEQYF. The CDR3 bases are TGTGCCAGCAGCGTAGATCACGATACCACCTACGAGCAGTACTTC.

This clonotype is deemed medium-sized. The J gene is TRBJ1-1, the V gene TRBV12-3 or TRBV12-4, with D perhaps TRBD1 (5 bases). V was shortened by 10 bases and J by 0 bases, with 18 bases between the two germline ends. There are 15 residues in the CDR3. The CDR3 loop is CAIWGGPGMNTEAFF. The CDR3 DNA sequence: TGTGCCATTTGGGGGGGTCCGGGGATGAACACTGAAGCTTTCTTT.

This clonotype is classed as medium-sized (0.01 to 0.1%). This chain joins TRBV20-1 and TRBJ2-3; 8 bases agree with TRBD1. CDR3 size: 16 residues. The germline gives CDR1 DFQATT, CDR2 SNEGSKA (reference sequence). The V segment lost 3 bases and the J segment 5 bases; nucleotides outside the gene matches: 13. The CDR3 DNA is TGCAGTGCTAGCGTGGGACAGGCGGAAGCGGTAGATACGCAGTATTTT. Protein sequence: CSASVGQAEAVDTQYF.

Judged by abundance, this clonotype is medium-sized. The CDR3 nucleotides are TGCAGTGCTAGAGACGGGGTGGGGGTCTACGAGCAGTACTTC. Its protein product is CSARDGVGVYEQYF. J is TRBJ2-7 and V is TRBV20-1, with D perhaps given as TRBD1 or TRBD2 (5 bases each). The germline V gene encodes CDR1 DFQATT and CDR2 SNEGSKA (reference sequence). V gave up 0 bases and J gave up 3 bases, with 12 bases separating them. This CDR3 is built from 14 residues.

This clonotype is medium-sized (0.01 to 0.1%) in the sample. The chain employs TRBV7-6 and TRBJ2-1; a weak D match, TRBD2 (6 bases). V was cut by 2 bases and J by 1 base, with 15 bases left in between. Germline assignment: CDR1 SGHVS and CDR2 FNYEAQ. This CDR3 spans 17 amino acids. The CDR3 bases are TGTGCCAGCAGCTTAAATGTGGCGGGGAGATCCTACAATGAGCAGTTCTTC. Its protein is CASSLNVAGRSYNEQFF.

By share of the sample, this clonotype is medium-sized. The chain uses TRBV30 and TRBJ2-2; D is possibly TRBD2 (6 bases). From germline, CDR1 is GTSNPN and CDR2 SVGIG (reference sequence). V lost 3 bases and J lost 7, with 9 bases in between. The CDR3 consists of 12 residues. CDR3 loop: CAWSLAHGELFF. Written as DNA, the CDR3 is TGTGCCTGGAGCCTAGCGCACGGGGAGCTGTTTTTT.

This clonotype is medium-sized in the sample. This sequence joins TRBV5-1 and TRBJ1-2; 8 bases align to TRBD1. V was pared by 1 base and J by 4 bases, with 3 bases of the junction left unmatched. The length of the CDR3 is 14 residues. Per germline, CDR1 SGHRS and CDR2 YFSETQ. As DNA, the CDR3 is TGCGCCAGCAGCTTGACAGGGGGGAGCTATGGCTACACCTTC. Amino acid sequence: CASSLTGGSYGYTF.

By frequency in the sample, this clonotype is medium-sized. Being one base from a much bigger clone, this may be a read error. The chain has TRBV5-1 and TRBJ1-4; D not certain. The CDR3 covers 15 residues. Germline-derived CDR1 and CDR2 are SGHRS and YFSETQ. The CDR3 DNA is TGCGTCAGCAGCCCTTGGGGAGGGCCTAATGAAAAACTGTTTTTT. Its protein is CVSSPWGGPNEKLFF.